A selection of T cell receptor beta chains follows, all from one sample in a study of blood T cell repertoires in COVID-19. Method: immunoSEQ multiplex PCR; TCRdb's copy keeps in-frame clones and lacks some. The sample has over 40,000 clones, roughly four fifths seen once; the top ten hold around 2.5%. The specimen sequenced was peripheral blood. The source is a woman aged 55-69 years with acute or convalescent COVID-19. The CDR3 runs from the conserved cysteine through the conserved F or W. A D gene is named only where the DNA matches it firmly. Rows give clone size only sometimes, using once, few, many, or a class for an expanded clone.

D gene,clone size,V gene,J gene,CDR3 DNA,CDR3 protein
NA,once,TRBV2,TRBJ1-2,TGTGCCAGCAGTGTGGGGCAGGGGACCTATGGCTACACCTTC,CASSVGQGTYGYTF
TRBD1,NA,TRBV18,TRBJ2-3,TGTGCCAGCTCACCTCGGGACAGGGCCACAGATACGCAGTATTTT,CASSPRDRATDTQYF
NA,NA,TRBV3-1/TRBV3-2,TRBJ1-2,TGTGCCAGCAGCGGGAGTAACTATGGCTACACCTTC,CASSGSNYGYTF
NA,NA,TRBV5-1,TRBJ1-1,TGCGCCAGCAGCTTGGCCGGAGGGAACACTGAAGCTTTCTTT,CASSLAGGNTEAFF
TRBD2,NA,TRBV12-5,TRBJ2-4,TGTGCTAGTGGTTTGGCTAGCGGGGGCAAAAACATTCAGTACTTC,CASGLASGGKNIQYF
NA,NA,TRBV11-2,TRBJ2-5,TGTGCCAGCAGCTTCGGGGGACAGTACCAAGAGACCCAGTACTTC,CASSFGGQYQETQYF
TRBD1,NA,TRBV7-8,TRBJ1-2,TGTGCCAGCAGCTTAACCGCGACAGGGAGACGTGGCTACACCTTC,CASSLTATGRRGYTF
TRBD1,NA,TRBV18,TRBJ2-7,TGTGCCAGCTCACAGGGAAGACAGGGGGAATACGAGCAGTACTTC,CASSQGRQGEYEQYF
NA,few,TRBV3-1/TRBV3-2,TRBJ1-1,TGTGCCAGCAGCCTCCGGACAGAAACTGAAGCTTTCTTT,CASSLRTETEAFF
TRBD1,NA,TRBV19,TRBJ1-4,TGTGCCAGTAAGAACAGGGGTTCGCAAAAACTGTTTTTT,CASKNRGSQKLFF
NA,once,TRBV6-6,TRBJ1-3,TGTGCCAGCGGGGGGGCTAATGGAAACACCATATATTTT,CASGGANGNTIYF
NA,NA,TRBV11-2,TRBJ1-5,TGTGCCAGCAGCTTAGACAGGAATAGCAATCAGCCCCAGCATTTT,CASSLDRNSNQPQHF
NA,NA,TRBV25-1,TRBJ1-6,TGTGCCAGCAGTGCCCAGGGCGCCTATAATTCACCCCTCCACTTT,CASSAQGAYNSPLHF
TRBD1,NA,TRBV5-8,TRBJ1-1,TGTGCCAGCAGCTCAACCGGGACAGGGAACACTGAAGCTTTCTTT,CASSSTGTGNTEAFF
TRBD1,NA,TRBV28,TRBJ2-3,TGTGCCAGCAGTTCCTCAGACAGGGCAGATACGCAGTATTTT,CASSSSDRADTQYF
TRBD2,NA,TRBV7-9,TRBJ2-7,TGTGCCAGCAGCTTAATCCCAAAGGCGGGAGGCGCCTACGAGCAGTACTTC,CASSLIPKAGGAYEQYF
TRBD1,NA,TRBV6-1,TRBJ1-5,TGTGCCAGCAGTGAATCCGACAGGGCGAATCAGCCCCAGCATTTT,CASSESDRANQPQHF
TRBD2,NA,TRBV20-1,TRBJ2-1,TGCAGTGCTAGTGTTCCTAGCGGGAGGACCCGACCGTTCTTC,CSASVPSGRTRPFF
TRBD1,NA,TRBV6-5,TRBJ1-5,TGTGCCAGCTGGGACAGGGCGGACCAGCCCCAGCATTTT,CASWDRADQPQHF
TRBD1,NA,TRBV11-2,TRBJ1-6,TGTGCCAGCAGCCCCCTGACAGGGACCAATTCACCCCTCCACTTT,CASSPLTGTNSPLHF
TRBD1,NA,TRBV7-9,TRBJ2-7,TGTGCCAGCAGCTGGAGGGACAGGGACTACGAGCAGTACTTC,CASSWRDRDYEQYF
TRBD1,NA,TRBV28,TRBJ2-7,TGTGCCAGCAAAGGACAGGGTGGCCCCTACGAGCAGTACTTC,CASKGQGGPYEQYF
TRBD1,few,TRBV28,TRBJ1-5,TGTGCCAGCACCAGACTACAGGGGGCTGGCAATCAGCCCCAGCATTTT,CASTRLQGAGNQPQHF
TRBD1,NA,TRBV27,TRBJ1-2,TGTGCCAGCAGTCCCCAGCGGACAGGGTTTTACTATGGCTACACCTTC,CASSPQRTGFYYGYTF
TRBD1,NA,TRBV7-6,TRBJ1-4,TGTGCCAGCAGCTTAGCTCCGCCAGGGGGTAATGAAAAACTGTTTTTT,CASSLAPPGGNEKLFF
TRBD1,NA,TRBV24-1,TRBJ1-1,TGTGCCACCAGCGCAGGGGGAAAGCCCACTGAAGCTTTCTTT,CATSAGGKPTEAFF
TRBD1,NA,TRBV29-1,TRBJ1-1,TGCAGCGTTGATCCCGGGACAGGGGGGACTGAAGCTTTCTTT,CSVDPGTGGTEAFF
NA,NA,TRBV6-1,TRBJ1-3,TGTGCCAGCAGTGAACGGAGTAGGGGCTCTGGAAACACCATATATTTT,CASSERSRGSGNTIYF
TRBD2,NA,TRBV7-2,TRBJ2-3,TGTGCCAGCAGATCCGGGGGGGGGCGCACAGATACGCAGTATTTT,CASRSGGGRTDTQYF
TRBD2,NA,TRBV5-1,TRBJ2-3,TGCGCCAGCAGCAACTCCGGCGGGGGGGCAGATACGCAGTATTTT,CASSNSGGGADTQYF
TRBD1,NA,TRBV2,TRBJ1-2,TGTGCCAGCAGTCGTACAGGGGGCGGAGGTGGCTACACCTTC,CASSRTGGGGGYTF
TRBD1,once,TRBV28,TRBJ1-1,TGTGCCAGCAGGGTGGGACAGGGAAAAGCTGAAGCTTTCTTT,CASRVGQGKAEAFF
TRBD1,NA,TRBV10-3,TRBJ2-7,TGTGCCATCAGTGGTGGGACAGGGGCAAGCGAGCAGTACTTC,CAISGGTGASEQYF
TRBD1,few,TRBV5-6,TRBJ2-1,TGTGCCAGCAGCCTTGACAGGGGTATGGGAGTGTACAATGAGCAGTTCTTC,CASSLDRGMGVYNEQFF
NA,NA,TRBV27,TRBJ1-6,TGTGCCAGCAAGGGGGGGTCGCCAAATTCACCCCTCCACTTT,CASKGGSPNSPLHF
NA,NA,TRBV5-1,TRBJ2-5,TGCGCCAGCAGCTTGGCGCGTGAGAAAGAGACCCAGTACTTC,CASSLAREKETQYF
NA,NA,TRBV5-1,TRBJ1-6,TGCGCCAGCAGCTCCCTCGGGGTGGGTTCACCCCTCCACTTT,CASSSLGVGSPLHF
NA,NA,TRBV29-1,TRBJ2-2,TGCAGCGTTGGGGAGCGGACGAACACCGGGGAGCTGTTTTTT,CSVGERTNTGELFF
NA,once,TRBV7-2,TRBJ1-5,TGTGCCAGCAGCTTAGAAGGGTGGGAGAATCAGCCCCAGCATTTT,CASSLEGWENQPQHF
NA,NA,TRBV12-3/TRBV12-4,TRBJ2-3,TGTGCCAGCAGTTGGGTAGCGACAGATACGCAGTATTTT,CASSWVATDTQYF
NA,NA,TRBV6-1,TRBJ1-5,TGTGCCAGCAGTTCCCAGGGGAGTAGCAATCAGCCCCAGCATTTT,CASSSQGSSNQPQHF
TRBD1,NA,TRBV19,TRBJ2-2,TGTGCCAGTAGTATCGTCCGACAGGGAACGAACACCGGGGAGCTGTTTTTT,CASSIVRQGTNTGELFF
TRBD1,NA,TRBV4-1,TRBJ1-1,TGCGCCAGCAGCCAAAGGTCACGGGACAGTAACACTGAAGCTTTCTTT,CASSQRSRDSNTEAFF
TRBD2,NA,TRBV24-1,TRBJ2-1,TGTGCCACCAGTGCTCAGCGGGGGGTCCCCAATGAGCAGTTCTTC,CATSAQRGVPNEQFF
TRBD1,NA,TRBV28,TRBJ1-1,TGTGCCAGCAGTTTTCTACAGGGGGGCACTGAAGCTTTCTTT,CASSFLQGGTEAFF
TRBD1,NA,TRBV18,TRBJ2-1,TGTGCCAGCTCACCAGGGACAGGGAATGAGCAGTTCTTC,CASSPGTGNEQFF
NA,NA,TRBV6-5,TRBJ1-1,TGTGCCAGCAGGACTGAGAGACTCAAAGCTTTCTTT,CASRTERLKAFF
TRBD1,NA,TRBV29-1,TRBJ2-3,TGCAGCGGAGGGGACAGAGCACCTACAGATACGCAGTATTTT,CSGGDRAPTDTQYF
NA,NA,TRBV6-5,TRBJ1-3,TGTGCCAGCAGCAGACATGTGGCGGGGGGAAACACCATATATTTT,CASSRHVAGGNTIYF
TRBD2,NA,TRBV12-3/TRBV12-4,TRBJ2-1,TGTGCCAGCAGTAGCGGGGGAGTTAATGAGCAGTTCTTC,CASSSGGVNEQFF
TRBD1,NA,TRBV18,TRBJ1-4,TGTGCCAGCTCACCAGGACAGGCTGGGGCTAATGAAAAACTGTTTTTT,CASSPGQAGANEKLFF
TRBD1,few,TRBV30,TRBJ1-6,TGTGCCTGCCGAGACAGGGCTAATTCACCCCTCCACTTT,CACRDRANSPLHF
TRBD2,NA,TRBV11-2,TRBJ2-1,TGTGCCAGCAGCTCAGTTGGACTAGCGGATTACAATGAGCAGTTCTTC,CASSSVGLADYNEQFF
TRBD1,NA,TRBV7-2,TRBJ1-2,TGTGCCAGCAGCCCGGACAGGGCAATCACTTTCGGCTACACCTTC,CASSPDRAITFGYTF
NA,NA,TRBV7-9,TRBJ2-7,TGTGCCAGCAGTCCCCACCCCACCGACGGGTTCTACGAGCAGTACTTC,CASSPHPTDGFYEQYF
NA,few,TRBV5-1,TRBJ1-2,TGCGCCAGCAGCCCTGGAGCTAACTATGGCTACACCTTC,CASSPGANYGYTF
TRBD2,once,TRBV25-1,TRBJ2-7,TGTGCCAGCAGTGAAGGACTAGCGGGATCCTACGAGCAGTACTTC,CASSEGLAGSYEQYF
NA,NA,TRBV2,TRBJ1-2,TGTGCCAGCCGACGGGCAGGGCAACATGGCTACACCTTC,CASRRAGQHGYTF
NA,once,TRBV5-5,TRBJ1-5,TGTGCCAGCAGCTTCGACTCGCAGCCCAATCAGCCCCAGCATTTT,CASSFDSQPNQPQHF
NA,few,TRBV6-5,TRBJ2-7,TGTGCCAGCAGCCGGGCCGGACAGCGACGCTACGAGCAGTACTTC,CASSRAGQRRYEQYF